This entry features one TCR beta chain sequence. The record originates from a study of CD8 T cells in Susac syndrome. Random hexamers primed reverse transcription of roughly 0.5 to 1 ug RNA. immunoSEQ multiplex PCR amplified TCR beta CDR3 across 54 Vbeta, 13 Jbeta. TCRdb redid the calling of the immunoSEQ multiplex PCR reads with MiXCR, one entry per CDR3 protein. The table shows around 280,000 distinct CDR3 sequences, with approximately 81% occurring only once. The CDR3 consists of 14 residues. Trimming removed 2 bases at V and 4 bases at J, with 13 bases between. Germline loops: CDR1 SGDLS, CDR2 YYNGEE. The T cells that were sequenced for TCR beta were CD8+ and CD4+ cells from blood.

The V gene is TRBV9, the J gene TRBJ2-7; D remains unclear. The TCR sequence derives from a human donor with multiple sclerosis. The source material was CD8+ T cells from PBMCs. CDR3 residues: CASSVSFGSYEQYF. The CDR3 region has the DNA TGTGCCAGCAGCGTTTCCTTTGGGTCATACGAGCAGTACTTC. The full variable domain, its missing parts supplied by reference TRBV9 and TRBJ2-7, is DSGVTQTPKHLITATGQRVTLRCSPRSGDLSVYWYQQSLDQGLQFLIQYYNGEERAKGNILERFSAQQFPDLHSELNLSSLELGDSALYFCASSVSFGSYEQYFGPGTRLTVT.